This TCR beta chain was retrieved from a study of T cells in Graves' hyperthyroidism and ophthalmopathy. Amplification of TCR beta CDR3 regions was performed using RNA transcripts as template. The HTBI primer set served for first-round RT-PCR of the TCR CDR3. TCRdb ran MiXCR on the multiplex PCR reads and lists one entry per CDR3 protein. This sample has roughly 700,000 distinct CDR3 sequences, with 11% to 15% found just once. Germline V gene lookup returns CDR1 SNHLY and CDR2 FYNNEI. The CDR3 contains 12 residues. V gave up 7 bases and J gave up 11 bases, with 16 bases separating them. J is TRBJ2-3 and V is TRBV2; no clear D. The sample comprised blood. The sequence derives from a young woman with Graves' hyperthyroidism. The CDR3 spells CASMARTKGQYF. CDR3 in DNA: TGTGCCAGCATGGCTCGTACGAAGGGGCAGTATTTT.